This T cell receptor (beta chain) was observed in a study of blood T cell repertoires in COVID-19. Background on the study: The United States, Italy and Spain were the sources of the acute and convalescent COVID-19 samples. T cells, B-cell-depleted T cells, or PBMCs provided the cDNA or gDNA that served as material.

Source study methods: Reference gene primer amplification yielded estimated nucleated cell counts. This table comes from immunoSEQ multiplex PCR, and its TCRdb copy is limited to in-frame clones, with some not included. That table gives V, J and clone size, and the DNA gave D and trimming. The sample comprises about 290,000 clones, around nine tenths of which are singletons, and 1.7% rests with the top ten. This clone was seen a few times. This CDR3 is built from 15 residues. V gave up 5 bases and J gave up 2 bases, with 15 bases separating them. The germline V gene encodes CDR1 KGHSH and CDR2 LQKENI. Before being deemed recovered, Cohort 3 donors had two negative PCRs, clearance, or symptom resolution.

The V gene is TRBV18, the J gene TRBJ2-5; weak D call: TRBD2 (6 bases). The receptor comes from a woman between 35 and 50 years old who had recovered from COVID-19. The specimen sequenced was PBMCs or T cells enriched from blood (not recorded which). CDR3 sequence: CASSYASGQQETQYF. CDR3 in DNA: TGTGCCAGCTCATACGCCAGCGGGCAACAAGAGACCCAGTACTTC.